This is a list of T cell receptor beta chains from one sample in a study of cytomegalovirus exposure and HLA in healthy donors. TCRdb's table, derived via immunoSEQ multiplex PCR, lists solely in-frame clones and lacks some. The data hold around 150,000 clones, with over 70% observed a single time. Sequencing was done on a sample of PBMCs. The receptors shown here come from a man younger than 40 in good health and CMV-seronegative. Each CDR3 is given with its conserved first and last residue. A D gene is named only where the DNA matches it firmly. Some rows mark clone size as missing; the rest say once, few, many or name a class of expanded clone.

. once TRBJ2-5 TRBV5-1 TGCGCCAGCAGCTTGGCGGGGGGCGCGTTGGAGACCCAGTACTTC CASSLAGGALETQYF
. . TRBJ2-1 TRBV7-8 TGTGCCAGCAGCCGACAAGACAGAAATGAGCAGTTCTTC CASSRQDRNEQFF
. . TRBJ2-4 TRBV28 TGTGCCAGCAGGGGGCTAGCCAAAAACATTCAGTACTTC CASRGLAKNIQYF
TRBD1 . TRBJ2-7 TRBV9 TGTGCCAGCAGCGTCGGACAGGGAAACTACGAGCAGTACTTC CASSVGQGNYEQYF
. . TRBJ2-1 TRBV7-3 TGTGCCAGCAGCACCGGGACTCCCAAGGGAAATGAGCAGTTCTTC CASSTGTPKGNEQFF
TRBD2 . TRBJ2-2 TRBV7-3 TGTGCCAGCAGCCCTACCGGGACTACCATCGGGGAGCTGTTTTTT CASSPTGTTIGELFF
. . TRBJ1-5 TRBV14 TGTGCCAGCAGCCAAGCAGGCAATCAGCCCCAGCATTTT CASSQAGNQPQHF
. . TRBJ2-1 TRBV5-1 TGCGCCAGCAGCACCTGGACAGTATACAATGAGCAGTTCTTC CASSTWTVYNEQFF
TRBD1 few TRBJ2-7 TRBV30 TGTGCCTGGGGACAGGGGACCTACGAGCAGTACTTC CAWGQGTYEQYF
. few TRBJ1-4 TRBV2 TGTGCCAGCGCATCAGGGCCTCTTAATGAAAAACTGTTTTTT CASASGPLNEKLFF
. . TRBJ2-5 TRBV18 TGTGCCAGCTCACCTCGTGAGGACTACCCGTACCAAGAGACCCAGTACTTC CASSPREDYPYQETQYF
. . TRBJ2-7 TRBV4-1 TGCGCCAGCAGCCACCTTAACCGGGGTGTCTACGAGCAGTACTTC CASSHLNRGVYEQYF
. few TRBJ1-5 TRBV30 TGTGCCTGGGAGGCGGCCAATCAGCCCCAGCATTTT CAWEAANQPQHF
TRBD2 . TRBJ2-7 TRBV9 TGTGCCAGCAGCCCGGGACTATCGTATGAGCAGTACTTC CASSPGLSYEQYF
. . TRBJ1-2 TRBV6-5 TGTGCCACCTTCCCGACAGGCCCAGGAGGCTACACCTTC CATFPTGPGGYTF
TRBD1 . TRBJ2-5 TRBV11-2 TGTGCCAGCAGCTTCCGGGACAGGGTCCTGGAGACCCAGTACTTC CASSFRDRVLETQYF
TRBD1 . TRBJ1-5 TRBV29-1 TGCAGCGTTTTCAGTGGGACAGGGGAATTAAGGTTTAATCAGCCCCAGCATTTT CSVFSGTGELRFNQPQHF
TRBD1 . TRBJ1-5 TRBV13 TGTGCCAGCAGCTTAGGAGGGGGCGGGCAGCCCCAGCATTTT CASSLGGGGQPQHF
. . TRBJ2-7 TRBV30 TGTGCCTGGAGGTCAGCCTACGAGCAGTACTTC CAWRSAYEQYF
. . TRBJ2-7 TRBV5-1 TGCGCCAGCAGCTTGGAGAGCAGGTACGAGCAGTACTTC CASSLESRYEQYF
. . TRBJ2-7 TRBV7-3 TGTGCCAGCAGCTCGCCCAGGGGTCCGGAGGAGCAGTACTTC CASSSPRGPEEQYF
TRBD2 . TRBJ2-2 TRBV7-8 TGTGCCAGCAGCCAAACTCGACTAGCGGGGGAGGGCACCGGGGAGCTGTTTTTT CASSQTRLAGEGTGELFF
. . TRBJ1-3 TRBV25-1 TGTGCCAGCAGTGAACGTACATCTGGAAACACCATATATTTT CASSERTSGNTIYF
. . TRBJ2-3 TRBV11-3 TGTGCCAGCAGCTCTCGGGCAGATACGCAGTATTTT CASSSRADTQYF
. . TRBJ1-3 TRBV5-1 TGCGCCAGCAGCCAGAACCCAGGGACTGGAAACACCATATATTTT CASSQNPGTGNTIYF
TRBD1 . TRBJ2-5 TRBV14 TGTGCCAGCAGCAAAGCAACTACAGGGGAATTGGGAGAGACCCAGTACTTC CASSKATTGELGETQYF
. . TRBJ2-7 TRBV5-1 TGCGCCAGCAGCTTGCGGCTGGAGGGTTACGAGCAGTACTTC CASSLRLEGYEQYF
. few TRBJ2-5 TRBV7-9 TGTGCCAGCAGCTTAGCGGGAGGAGAGACCCAGTACTTC CASSLAGGETQYF
. . TRBJ2-1 TRBV6-4 TGTGCCAGCAGTGATTTCCCTCTAGCGTTCAGCTCCTACAATGAGCAGTTCTTC CASSDFPLAFSSYNEQFF
. . TRBJ1-4 TRBV28 TGTGCCAGCAGTCCCCTAGCCGGACAGCACAATGAAAAACTGTTTTTT CASSPLAGQHNEKLFF
. . TRBJ2-1 TRBV10-3 TGTGCCATCAGTGAGTCGATCCTATCGAATGAGCAGTTCTTC CAISESILSNEQFF
. . TRBJ2-1 TRBV5-1 TGCGCCAGCAGCATGGAACTCGGTAACAATGAGCAGTTCTTC CASSMELGNNEQFF
. . TRBJ2-5 TRBV30 TGTGCCTGGAGTGTACTAGCTGTGGAGACCCAGTACTTC CAWSVLAVETQYF
TRBD2 . TRBJ2-7 TRBV28 TGTGCCAGTGCCACAGGCGGGGGTTCCTACGAGCAGTACTTC CASATGGGSYEQYF
TRBD2 . TRBJ2-7 TRBV27 TGTGCCAGCAGGTTAGCGGGAGTAAACGAGCAGTACTTC CASRLAGVNEQYF
TRBD1 . TRBJ2-2 TRBV11-3 TGTGCCAGCAGCACACGGACAGGGGAGGTAAACACCGGGGAGCTGTTTTTT CASSTRTGEVNTGELFF
. . TRBJ2-7 TRBV9 TGTGCCAGCAGCGTAGGACAGCCAGCGATCTACGAGCAGTACTTC CASSVGQPAIYEQYF
TRBD2 . TRBJ2-7 TRBV7-8 TGTGCCAGCAGCCCAGCGGGAGGGCCCGGCGAGCAGTACTTC CASSPAGGPGEQYF
. . TRBJ1-5 TRBV7-3 TGTGCCAGCAGCTTAAACTGGAATCAGCCCCAGCATTTT CASSLNWNQPQHF
. . TRBJ2-1 TRBV11-2 TGTGCCAGCAGCTTAGAGCCTAGCGAGCCACTCAATGAGCAGTTCTTC CASSLEPSEPLNEQFF
TRBD2 . TRBJ2-1 TRBV28 TGTGCCAGCAGTTTATTGGCTAGCGGCTTCTACAATGAGCAGTTCTTC CASSLLASGFYNEQFF
TRBD1 . TRBJ2-1 TRBV7-8 TGTGCCAGCATACCACCCGGGGACAGGAACAATGAGCAGTTCTTC CASIPPGDRNNEQFF
. . TRBJ2-3 TRBV27 TGTGCCAGCAGTTTTCGGTATACAGATACGCAGTATTTT CASSFRYTDTQYF
. . TRBJ1-5 TRBV28 TGTGCCAGCAGTATTCAATCAGGGCCAGGTCAGCCCCAGCATTTT CASSIQSGPGQPQHF
. . TRBJ2-2 TRBV5-1 TGCGCCAGCAGGCATGAACTAGGTCCCGGGGAGCTGTTTTTT CASRHELGPGELFF
TRBD1 . TRBJ1-2 TRBV9 TGTGCCAGCAGCGTAGGGCCAGGGGGGAACGCTAACTATGGCTACACCTTC CASSVGPGGNANYGYTF
. . TRBJ2-3 TRBV7-2 TGTGCCAGCAGCCCGGACTATCCCACAGATACGCAGTATTTT CASSPDYPTDTQYF